The T cell receptor beta chain described here comes from a study of blood T cell repertoires in COVID-19 (TCRdb year 2020). About the study as a whole: Samples covering the acute and convalescent phases of COVID-19 were provided by collaborators in the United States, Italy and Spain. The prospective study material was composed of cDNA or gDNA derived from T cells, B-cell-depleted T cells, or PBMCs. Subjects who had been exposed to COVID-19, were actively infected with it, or had recovered from it provided the deeply sampled blood TCRbeta repertoires that made up the dataset. A freely available public database, intended as a resource for researchers studying the immune response to SARS-CoV-2, is where the repertoires were released. Samples were obtained from the ongoing ImmuneRACE study (first 160 participants) and from 1,000 to 1,500 subjects provided by 6 global collaborators. Sample metadata almost always included a de-identified subject ID, COVID-19 status, age in years and sex. Where available, HLA class I and class II types were obtained from metadata supplied by the sample provider rather than from assay-based typing.

The collaborating institutions used their own protocols to collect whole blood in K2EDTA tubes. For TCRbeta analysis, collaborators shipped samples in one of three forms: frozen whole blood, isolated PBMCs, or DNA extracted from either of those sample types. V is pruned by 6 bases and J by 6 bases, leaving 9 bases of the junction without a gene match. Including cysteine and phenylalanine, the CDR3 has 15 amino acids. Only the CDR3 portion is preserved as DNA: 45 bases, with reading frame beginning at the first base. CDR1 and CDR2, per the germline V gene, are MNHEY and SVGAGI. TCRbeta CDR3 regions were amplified from genomic DNA by means of the immunoSEQ Assay, a bias-controlled multiplex PCR. From the authors' description of their analysis: Within the assay, amplification of reference gene primers was used to estimate how many nucleated cells each sample contained. To quantify the absolute abundance of each unique TCRbeta CDR3 rearrangement, sequence reads were collapsed and filtered. For each sample, productive Simpson clonality was calculated as the square root of Simpson's diversity index across productive rearrangements. What TCRdb holds here is the immuneACCESS table cut down to in-frame rearrangements. Part of the clones is not present; checked against another copy, under half of the missing clones reflect an unresolved V gene, and the others are unexplained. The V and J calls and clone size are taken from that table; D and trimming were inferred from the DNA. The sample contains around 170,000 clones, nearly 80% of them found a single time. The leading ten clones occupy over 11% of the sample.

General conclusions and limits of the study: The amount of clinical and demographic metadata varied by source and participant and was provided uncurated.

As concerns this clone: Its antigen has not been determined. Base qualities are missing; no much larger clone stands one base away.

The sample taken for sequencing was peripheral blood. This clonotype was sampled from a woman older than 75 with acute or convalescent COVID-19. Recombination joined TRBV6-5 with TRBJ1-5, with TRBD1 identical over 9 junction bases. CDR3 reads: CASRPGQGGVQPQHF. The bases read TGTGCCAGCAGGCCGGGACAGGGAGGGGTTCAGCCCCAGCATTTT.